A single sample gave rise to the 18 T cell receptor beta chains below, sequenced in a study of T cell repertoires in cytomegalovirus infection. Their cognate antigens are unknown. TCRdb processed the reads anew with MiXCR; each CDR3 protein has one entry. The table has over 100,000 distinct CDR3 sequences, over 9% seen once; the top ten hold roughly 31%. The sequenced sample was PBMCs, sequenced either directly or after in vitro stimulation (not recorded which). These receptors came from a human donor in good health (CMV status not recorded). Some clones in this sample may be carry-over from other donors' samples.

This clonotype came up a few times. The chain employs TRBV10-3 and TRBJ1-5; a possible D gene is TRBD1 (6 bases). Trimming cost V 4 bases and J 5 bases, with 12 bases left between them. This CDR3 contains 14 residues. Germline CDR1 and CDR2: ENHRY and SYGVKD. CDR3 bases: TGTGCCATCAGTGTTGGACAGTTGGATCAGCCCCAGCATTTT. It is translated as CAISVGQLDQPQHF.

The chain employs TRBV6-4 and TRBJ2-1; TRBD2 matches at 8 bases. Germline V gene sequence: CDR1 MRHNA, CDR2 SNTAGT. CDR3 size: 14 residues. The trim removed 6 bases at V and 9 bases at J, leaving 10 bases unmatched. CDR3 bases: TGTGCCAGCAGGGGCCGGGAGGGCCCGGGTGAGCAGTTCTTC. Translated: CASRGREGPGEQFF.

This clonotype was seen at least ten times. J is TRBJ1-4 and V is TRBV4-1; D uncertain. The CDR3 loop spans 13 amino acids. Between the trimmed V and J ends, which lost 8 bases and 6 bases, there was a span of 13 bases. The V gene's germline CDR1 is MGHRA and CDR2 YSYEKL. Written as DNA, the CDR3 is TGCGCCAGCGCCGCGGACCCGGATGAAAAACTGTTTTTT. It codes for CASAADPDEKLFF.

This clonotype was detected a few times. The chain joins TRBV20-1 to TRBJ2-1; 14 bases fit TRBD2. CDR3 length: 19 residues. V lost 2 bases, J lost 10 bases, and 19 bases stayed unmatched. The germline gives CDR1 DFQATT, CDR2 SNEGSKA (reference sequence). CDR3 region: CSARPHGTSGSWGLKEQFF. The CDR3 DNA reads TGCAGTGCTAGACCCCACGGGACTAGCGGGAGTTGGGGTCTGAAGGAGCAGTTCTTC.

As to this clonotype: A read error may explain this, as a much larger clone is one base away. The chain recombines TRBV29-1 with TRBJ2-6, with D perhaps being TRBD1 or TRBD2 (5 bases each). The CDR3 extends over 14 amino acids. Germline CDR1 SQVTM, CDR2 ANQGSEA. This chain's CDR3 is CSVRGLSGANALTF. CDR3 coding DNA: TGCAGCGTTAGAGGGTTATCTGGGGCCAACGCCCTGACTTTC.

This clonotype came up many times. The chain employs TRBV15 and TRBJ2-1, with D unresolved. CDR3 length equals 15 residues. Trimming shortened V by 2 bases and J by 2 bases, and 10 bases separated the two germline ends. Germline CDR1 reads LNHNV; CDR2 reads YYDKDF (reference sequence). The CDR3 sequence is CATSRHSTTYNEQFF. The CDR3, as DNA: TGTGCCACCAGCAGACACTCCACTACCTACAATGAGCAGTTCTTC.

The chain uses TRBV7-2 and TRBJ2-3; unclear D gene. Germline V gene data show CDR1 as SGHTA and CDR2 as FQGNSA. V gave up 2 bases and J gave up 5 bases, with 11 bases separating them. This CDR3 is built from 14 residues. Written as DNA, the CDR3 is TGTGCCAGCAGCTTACTCGGCCCCGGAGATACGCAGTATTTT. It translates to CASSLLGPGDTQYF. Together with reference TRBV7-2 and TRBJ2-3, the CDR3 gives the full variable domain: GAGVSQSPSNKVTEKGKDVELRCDPISGHTALYWYRQSLGQGLEFLIYFQGNSAPDKSGLPSDRFSAERTGGSVSTLTIQRTQQEDSAVYLCASSLLGPGDTQYFGPGTRLTVL.

This clonotype was detected a few times. The chain combines TRBV12-3 or TRBV12-4 with TRBJ1-4; D is undetermined. Trimming cost V 5 bases and J 13 bases, with 23 bases left between them. The CDR3 runs 15 residues. The CDR3 DNA is TGTGCCAGCAGTCCGAGCCGGCCAGGTGGGAGTGGACTGTTTTTT. Encoded protein: CASSPSRPGGSGLFF.

This clonotype was observed many times. The genes are TRBV6-2 or TRBV6-3 and TRBJ1-1; a weak D match, TRBD1 (6 bases). Trimming took 5 bases from V and 1 from J, leaving 14 bases between them. CDR3 length: 15 amino acids. Germline CDR1 is MNHEY and CDR2 is SVGEGT. CDR3 loop: CASSPRRTANTEAFF. In DNA form, the CDR3 reads TGTGCCAGCAGTCCAAGAAGGACAGCGAACACTGAAGCTTTCTTT.

V is TRBV15 and J is TRBJ1-4; the D is unclear. The CDR3 has 14 residues. Germline-derived CDR1 and CDR2 are LNHNV and YYDKDF (reference sequence). Trimming left V 4 bases short and J 3 bases short, with 9 bases between. CDR3 residues: CATSTIPANEKLFF. The CDR3 DNA reads TGTGCCACCAGCACTATCCCGGCTAATGAAAAACTGTTTTTT. The full variable domain, in which reference TRBV15 and TRBJ1-4 provide the parts outside the CDR3, is DAMVIQNPRYQVTQFGKPVTLSCSQTLNHNVMYWYQQKSSQAPKLLFHYYDKDFNNEADTPDNFQSRRPNTSFCFLDIRSPGLGDTAMYLCATSTIPANEKLFFGSGTQLSVL.

J is TRBJ2-1 and V is TRBV7-4; a possible D gene is TRBD2 (5 bases). Per germline, CDR1 SGHVT and CDR2 SQSDAQ. The CDR3 sequence is 13 residues long. The V end lost 2 bases, the J end lost 8 bases, and 10 bases lay between the germline ends. CDR3 nucleotides: TGTGCCAGCAGCTTATTTATCGGGGATGAGCAGTTCTTC. Its protein is CASSLFIGDEQFF.

This clonotype occurred many times. V is TRBV11-2 and J is TRBJ1-4; possible D gene TRBD1, 6 bases. The CDR3 sequence is 17 residues long. Between the trimmed V and J ends, which lost 6 bases and 4 bases, there was a span of 21 bases. Germline lookup yields CDR1 SGHAT and CDR2 FQNNGV. Here the CDR3 DNA reads TGTGCCAGCAGGGTAACCAGAAGTCGGACAGTTAATGAAAAACTGTTTTTT. It specifies CASRVTRSRTVNEKLFF. The variable domain in full, with the rest retrieved from reference TRBV11-2 and TRBJ1-4, is EAGVAQSPRYKIIEKRQSVAFWCNPISGHATLYWYQQILGQGPKLLIQFQNNGVVDDSQLPKDRFSAERLKGVDSTLKIQPAKLEDSAVYLCASRVTRSRTVNEKLFFGSGTQLSVL.

This clonotype was found many times. The rearrangement links TRBV7-2 to TRBJ2-5; TRBD2 matches 7 bases. The CDR3 is 13 amino acids. Germline CDR1 and CDR2: SGHTA and FQGNSA. V shed 3 bases and J 7 bases; nucleotides not matched to a gene: 5. CDR3 sequence: CASSFTGGGTQYF. CDR3 bases: TGTGCCAGCAGCTTTACGGGAGGAGGGACCCAGTACTTC.

This clonotype was seen repeatedly, ten times or more. The J gene is TRBJ1-1, the V gene TRBV6-1; the D is unclear. Germline CDR1 MNHNS, CDR2 SASEGT. V was cut by 2 bases and J by 0 bases, with 10 bases left in between. This CDR3 region has 15 residues. The CDR3 reads CASSEPRPMNTEAFF. The CDR3 nucleotides read TGTGCCAGCAGTGAACCCCGGCCGATGAACACTGAAGCTTTCTTT.

Ten or more counts support this clonotype. The chain employs TRBV2 and TRBJ2-5; a possible D gene is TRBD2 (5 bases). This CDR3 has 11 residues. CDR1 SNHLY and CDR2 FYNNEI come from the germline V gene. Trimming cost V 10 bases and J 7 bases, with 13 bases left between them. CDR3 in amino acids: CATGVALTQYF. The DNA of the CDR3 is TGTGCCACCGGGGTCGCCTTGACCCAGTACTTC.

The table lists this clonotype with a few counts. The chain uses TRBV10-3 and TRBJ1-5; D is unresolved. CDR3 length: 15 residues. Per the germline V gene, CDR1 is ENHRY and CDR2 is SYGVKD. The V and J ends lost 5 bases and 0 bases respectively, with 11 bases between them. The CDR3 protein is CAISITFNSNQPQHF. CDR3 nucleotides: TGTGCCATCAGTATAACTTTTAATAGCAATCAGCCCCAGCATTTT.

The chain couples TRBV6-2 or TRBV6-3 to TRBJ2-1; 9 bases fit TRBD1. The CDR3 length is 16 residues. Germline V lookup: CDR1 MNHEY, CDR2 SVGEGT. V shed 6 bases, J shed 4 bases, and the junction held 10 bases outside the gene matches. CDR3 nucleotide sequence: TGTGCCAGCAGGGGGGACAGGGCCCACCCTTACAATGAGCAGTTCTTC. Protein: CASRGDRAHPYNEQFF.

The sample holds many counts of this clonotype. The rearrangement links TRBV7-3 to TRBJ2-5; the D gene could be TRBD1 or TRBD2 (6 bases each). V shed 3 bases and J shed 5 bases, with 13 bases lying between them. This CDR3 spans 14 amino acids. Germline values: CDR1 SGHTA, CDR2 FQGTGA. The CDR3 protein is CASSFGGYGETQYF. The CDR3, as DNA: TGTGCCAGCAGCTTCGGGGGCTACGGGGAGACCCAGTACTTC.